This T cell receptor beta chain is drawn from a study of blood T cell repertoires in COVID-19. Looking at the study overall: COVID-19 samples from acute and convalescent phases originated in the United States, Italy and Spain. Sample material is recorded as cDNA or gDNA derived from T cells, B-cell-depleted T cells, or PBMCs.

Patients from Seattle were sampled longitudinally, starting during active infection. This clone came up a few times. As originally analysed: Counts of nucleated cells, estimated from reference gene primer amplification, were obtained. TCRdb's copy holds only in-frame clones and misses some; the assay was immunoSEQ multiplex PCR. That table is the source of V, J and clone size, and D and trimming were worked out from the DNA. The repertoire holds 150,000 to 200,000 clones, with approximately 80% as singletons. The clonotype comes from a woman over 75 with COVID-19, enrolled during active disease. Sequencing input: peripheral blood.

In DNA, the CDR3 is TGTGCCAGCAGTGAACTGGCTAGCGGAGGTAGCACAGATACGCAGTATTTT. This codes for CASSELASGGSTDTQYF. The chain combines TRBV6-1 with TRBJ2-3; 7 bases map to TRBD2. CDR1 is MNHNS, CDR2 SASEGT, per germline. The CDR3 runs to 17 residues. Trimming removed 2 bases from V and 0 bases from J; junction bases left unmatched: 8.